This entry lists 30 T cell receptor beta chains sequenced from one sample in a study of blood T cell repertoires in COVID-19. Generated by immunoSEQ multiplex PCR, the TCRdb table keeps only in-frame clones and is missing some. The sample shows over 150,000 clones, around 90% of them seen only once. The sample consisted of peripheral blood. The receptors here all came from a man younger than 35 with acute or convalescent COVID-19.

The gene calls are TRBV27 and TRBJ2-7, with D possibly being TRBD1 (6 bases). V was trimmed by 4 bases and J by 2 bases, leaving 18 bases between them. Germline CDR1 is MNHEY and CDR2 is SMNVEV (reference sequence). The CDR3 loop spans 16 amino acids. Written as DNA, the CDR3 is TGTGCCAGCAGTTACCTCAGGGGTCTGATTCCCTACGAGCAGTACTTC. Protein product: CASSYLRGLIPYEQYF.

The gene calls are TRBV5-1 and TRBJ1-1; no clear D gene. V shed 4 bases and J shed 1 base, with 14 bases lying between them. CDR1 and CDR2 (germline): SGHRS, YFSETQ. The CDR3 contains 15 residues. The CDR3 loop reads CASSLDPRENTEAFF. The CDR3, as DNA: TGCGCCAGCAGCCTGGACCCCCGAGAGAACACTGAAGCTTTCTTT.

The gene calls are TRBV11-3 and TRBJ2-2; 7 bases agree with TRBD1. With 2 bases clipped from V and 7 bases from J, the junction kept 4 bases outside the gene matches. This CDR3 has 14 amino acids. Germline V gene data show CDR1 as SGHNT and CDR2 as YENEEA. CDR3 nucleotide sequence: TGTGCCAGCAGCTTACGACAGGGAATCGGGGAGCTGTTTTTT. It translates to CASSLRQGIGELFF.

The gene calls are TRBV27 and TRBJ1-1, with 8 bases identical to TRBD1. CDR1 and CDR2 (germline): MNHEY, SMNVEV (reference sequence). The V gene end was trimmed by 7 bases and the J gene end by 4 bases; junction bases not matched to a gene: 8. This CDR3 contains 14 residues. The CDR3, as DNA: TGTGCCAGCACAGACCGACAGGGGCGCACTGAAGCTTTCTTT. Its protein product is CASTDRQGRTEAFF.

This clone turned up a few times. This chain joins TRBV5-5 and TRBJ2-1; 14 nucleotides align to TRBD2. Trimming took 0 bases from V and 7 from J; bases not matched to a gene: 15. The CDR3 loop spans 20 amino acids. CDR1 and CDR2 from the germline V gene are SGHKS and YYEKEE (reference sequence). CDR3 region: CASSLALGLAGGRFVNEQFF. For the CDR3, the DNA is TGTGCCAGCAGCTTGGCCCTAGGACTAGCGGGAGGTAGGTTTGTAAATGAGCAGTTCTTC. Variable domain in full (rest from reference TRBV5-5 and TRBJ2-1): DAGVTQSPTHLIKTRGQQVTLRCSPISGHKSVSWYQQVLGQGPQFIFQYYEKEERGRGNFPDRFSARQFPNYSSELNVNALLLGDSALYLCASSLALGLAGGRFVNEQFFGPGTRLTVL.

This chain uses TRBV5-6 with TRBJ1-4; unclear D gene. V lost 2 bases, J lost 0 bases, and 14 bases lay in between. In germline, CDR1 is SGHDT, CDR2 YYEEEE. The CDR3 consists of 17 residues. The DNA of the CDR3 is TGTGCCAGCAGCTTCAAGACTCCCGGAGCAACTAATGAAAAACTGTTTTTT. This codes for CASSFKTPGATNEKLFF.

DNA for the CDR3: TGTGCCAGCAGCAGCGGACAGGGAAGAGTCGGCGAGCAGTACTTC. Its translation is CASSSGQGRVGEQYF. The V call is TRBV7-8, the J call TRBJ2-7; TRBD1 aligns across 8 bases. Germline V CDR1 and CDR2: SGHVS, FQNEAQ. The CDR3 is 15 amino acids. V trimming: 5 bases; J trimming: 6 bases; junction bases outside the gene matches: 12.

The rearrangement joins TRBV12-3 or TRBV12-4 to TRBJ1-4; no reliable D call. Trimming took 7 bases from V and 5 from J, leaving 11 bases between them. There are 13 residues in the CDR3. CDR3 in amino acids: CASKKQLNEKLFF. In DNA, the CDR3 is TGTGCCAGCAAGAAACAGCTCAATGAAAAACTGTTTTTT.

The rearrangement joins TRBV9 to TRBJ2-7; 15 bases agree with TRBD2. Germline CDR1 and CDR2: SGDLS and YYNGEE. This CDR3 has 19 amino acids. J gave up 0 bases and V 0 bases, and 7 bases lay outside the gene matches. In DNA, the CDR3 is TGTGCCAGCAGCGTAGGCTTGGGACTAGCGGGAGGACCCTCCTACGAGCAGTACTTC. Translated: CASSVGLGLAGGPSYEQYF. Filled out from reference TRBV9 and TRBJ2-7, the complete variable domain reads DSGVTQTPKHLITATGQRVTLRCSPRSGDLSVYWYQQSLDQGLQFLIQYYNGEERAKGNILERFSAQQFPDLHSELNLSSLELGDSALYFCASSVGLGLAGGPSYEQYFGPGTRLTVT.

The rearrangement links TRBV27 to TRBJ1-5, with D possibly being TRBD1 (5 bases). Trimming stripped 6 bases from V and 0 bases from J, with 12 bases between. Germline V gene data show CDR1 as MNHEY and CDR2 as SMNVEV (reference sequence). CDR3 length: 15 residues. CDR3 sequence reads: CASRVRADSNQPQHF. CDR3 DNA: TGTGCCAGCAGGGTCAGGGCCGATAGCAATCAGCCCCAGCATTTT.

This rearrangement joins TRBV25-1 to TRBJ1-6; 9 bases are a match to TRBD1. Germline assignment: CDR1 MGHDK and CDR2 SYGVNS. V lost 3 bases and J lost 10; bases outside the gene matches: 4. The CDR3 consists of 14 residues. For the CDR3, the DNA is TGTGCCAGCAGTGAGGGACAGGGAAGGTCACCCCTCCACTTT. It is translated as CASSEGQGRSPLHF.

The chain couples TRBV2 to TRBJ1-5; D is uncertain. The CDR3 spans 12 residues. Germline-derived CDR1 and CDR2 are SNHLY and FYNNEI. V dropped 6 bases and J dropped 1 base, with 4 bases sitting between them. In DNA, the CDR3 is TGTGCCAGCAGAGAGAGCAATCAGCCCCAGCATTTT. This gives the protein CASRESNQPQHF.

This clone was seen only once. The chain joins TRBV15 to TRBJ1-1; 9 nucleotides match TRBD1. Germline V gene data show CDR1 as LNHNV and CDR2 as YYDKDF (reference sequence). This CDR3 region has 16 residues. Trimming took 4 bases from V and 4 from J; bases not matched to a gene: 10. The CDR3 is CATSIFTGGAITEAFF. DNA of the CDR3: TGTGCCACCAGCATATTCACAGGGGGCGCGATCACTGAAGCTTTCTTT.

CDR3 residues: CSVVGLMNTEAFF. The CDR3 nucleotides read TGCAGCGTGGTGGGCCTGATGAACACTGAAGCTTTCTTT. This chain joins TRBV29-1 and TRBJ1-1; D not certain. Germline lookup yields CDR1 SQVTM and CDR2 ANQGSEA. The CDR3 is 13 amino acids. V gave up 6 bases and J gave up 0 bases, with 11 bases separating them.

The chain employs TRBV5-6 and TRBJ2-1, with a tentative D call TRBD2 (5 bases). Germline CDR1 is SGHDT and CDR2 is YYEEEE. Trimming removed 0 bases at V and 6 bases at J, with 7 bases between. There are 13 residues in the CDR3. CDR3: CASSLVSANEQFF. The CDR3 nucleotides read TGTGCCAGCAGCTTGGTTAGCGCCAATGAGCAGTTCTTC.

The chain joins TRBV27 to TRBJ1-2, with a possible D match to TRBD1 (6 bases). The V and J ends lost 1 base and 4 bases respectively, with 16 bases between them. The CDR3 covers 16 residues. Germline V CDR1 and CDR2: MNHEY, SMNVEV (reference sequence). DNA of the CDR3: TGTGCCAGCAGTTTATATGCCACAGGGTTCAGCTATGGCTACACCTTC. Its protein product is CASSLYATGFSYGYTF.

In this sample, this clone turned up once. Being one base from a much bigger clone, this may be a read error. CDR3 in DNA: TGTGCCACCAGCAGTAAGGTGACAGCTATTTTGATGGACACTGAAGCTTTCTTT. It codes for CATSSKVTAILMDTEAFF. The genes are TRBV15 and TRBJ1-1; a weak D match, TRBD1 (5 bases). This CDR3 has 18 residues. Trimming took off 3 bases at V and 3 bases at J, with 23 bases between the two ends. Germline CDR1 reads LNHNV; CDR2 reads YYDKDF (reference sequence).

In this sample, this clone turned up a few times. This chain links TRBV14 with TRBJ2-3; TRBD2 matches 10 bases. The J segment lost 4 bases and the V segment lost 0 bases, leaving 7 bases of the junction unmatched. The CDR3 length is 17 residues. Germline lookup yields CDR1 SGHDN and CDR2 FVKESK. The CDR3: CASSQEGTSVMADTQYF. DNA for the CDR3: TGTGCCAGCAGCCAAGAAGGGACTAGCGTGATGGCAGATACGCAGTATTTT. Combining the CDR3 with reference TRBV14 and TRBJ2-3 gives the whole variable domain EAGVTQFPSHSVIEKGQTVTLRCDPISGHDNLYWYRRVMGKEIKFLLHFVKESKQDESGMPNNRFLAERTGGTYSTLKVQPAELEDSGVYFCASSQEGTSVMADTQYFGPGTRLTVL.

The chain joins TRBV6-5 to TRBJ2-1, with 7 bases lining up with TRBD1. The CDR3 runs 16 residues. The ends lost 4 bases at V and 3 bases at J; junction bases unmatched: 9. Looked up from germline, CDR1 is MNHEY and CDR2 is SVGAGI. CDR3 sequence (DNA): TGTGCCAGCAGTTTGACAGGGCTTTCTGGCTACAATGAGCAGTTCTTC. Its translation is CASSLTGLSGYNEQFF.

The chain's CDR3 is CASSIHSMNTEAFF. CDR3 DNA sequence: TGTGCCAGTAGTATACACAGCATGAACACTGAAGCTTTCTTT. The gene calls are TRBV19 and TRBJ1-1, with unresolved D. The CDR3 contains 14 residues. V lost 2 bases and J lost 0, with 7 bases in between. Germline assignment: CDR1 LNHDA and CDR2 SQIVND (reference sequence).

J is TRBJ1-5 and V is TRBV9, with TRBD1 identical over 11 bases. Germline V CDR1 and CDR2: SGDLS, YYNGEE. The CDR3 length is 16 residues. The trim removed 4 bases at V and 2 bases at J, leaving 5 bases unmatched. The CDR3, as DNA: TGTGCCAGCAGCATTGGGACAGGGGGAGGCAATCAGCCCCAGCATTTT. Its protein product is CASSIGTGGGNQPQHF.

J is TRBJ2-5 and V is TRBV29-1, with 10 bases lining up with TRBD1. Germline values: CDR1 SQVTM, CDR2 ANQGSEA. V trimming: 1 base; J trimming: 4 bases; junction bases outside the gene matches: 6. The CDR3 has 15 amino acids. The CDR3 nucleotides read TGCAGCGTTGAAGGGCGGGACAGGGGAAGAGAGACCCAGTACTTC. This gives the protein CSVEGRDRGRETQYF.

This rearrangement joins TRBV7-9 to TRBJ1-4, with TRBD1 as a possible D gene (6 bases). The CDR3 has 15 residues. CDR1 and CDR2 (germline): SEHNR, FQNEAQ (reference sequence). V dropped 5 bases and J dropped 6 bases, with 16 bases sitting between them. The CDR3 reads CASSVGQRGDEKLFF. CDR3 nucleotide sequence: TGTGCCAGCAGCGTTGGACAGAGAGGAGATGAAAAACTGTTTTTT.

The rearrangement links TRBV7-9 to TRBJ1-4; 8 bases align to TRBD1. V shed 4 bases, J shed 8 bases, and the junction held 9 bases outside the gene matches. Germline assignment: CDR1 SEHNR and CDR2 FQNEAQ (reference sequence). This CDR3 spans 15 amino acids. The CDR3 DNA follows: TGTGCCAGCAGCTCTCAGACAGGGGCAGGGGAAAAACTGTTTTTT. As protein: CASSSQTGAGEKLFF.

This chain connects TRBV30 to TRBJ1-4; no firm D call. CDR1 is GTSNPN, CDR2 SVGIG, per germline (reference sequence). V was shortened by 0 bases and J by 8 bases, with 16 bases between the two germline ends. The CDR3 loop spans 15 amino acids. CDR3: CAWSVTGSRPEKLFF. CDR3 bases: TGTGCCTGGAGTGTGACCGGGTCTCGCCCGGAAAAACTGTTTTTT.

The chain recombines TRBV7-9 with TRBJ1-5; 7 positions agree with TRBD1. CDR1 is SEHNR and CDR2 is FQNEAQ in the germline V gene (reference sequence). The ends lost 3 bases at V and 4 bases at J; junction bases unmatched: 3. This CDR3 contains 14 residues. CDR3 in amino acids: CASSLDRPNQPQHF. CDR3 coding DNA: TGTGCCAGCAGCTTGGACAGGCCGAATCAGCCCCAGCATTTT.

The chain carries TRBV19 and TRBJ1-4, with a weak D call TRBD1 (6 bases). This CDR3 is built from 18 residues. V was shortened by 9 bases and J by 0 bases, with 23 bases between the two germline ends. Germline V CDR1 and CDR2: LNHDA, SQIVND (reference sequence). CDR3 region: CASSTRGVNFATNEKLFF. The CDR3 nucleotides read TGTGCCAGCTCCACCAGGGGAGTAAACTTTGCAACTAATGAAAAACTGTTTTTT.

The V and J genes are TRBV4-2 and TRBJ1-5; D gene uncertain. The CDR3 runs 15 residues. CDR1 LGHNA and CDR2 YNFKEQ come from the germline V gene. The V and J ends lost 4 bases and 7 bases respectively, with 17 bases between them. The CDR3 DNA reads as TGTGCCAGCAGCCTATTTCCGGGAGAGGAACAGCCCCAGCATTTT. Its translation: CASSLFPGEEQPQHF.

This clone was counted a single time. The chain carries TRBV5-1 and TRBJ1-2; 7 positions match TRBD1. J gave up 6 bases and V 6 bases, and 8 bases lay outside the gene matches. The CDR3 extends over 13 amino acids. Germline V gene lookup returns CDR1 SGHRS and CDR2 YFSETQ. The CDR3 sequence is CASTFDRVDGYTF. The CDR3 bases are TGCGCCAGCACATTCGACAGGGTTGATGGCTACACCTTC.

This chain uses TRBV27 with TRBJ1-6; 8 bases fit TRBD1. Trimming at V came to 0 bases and at J to 7 bases, leaving 8 bases not matched to a gene. Germline V CDR1 and CDR2: MNHEY, SMNVEV (reference sequence). The CDR3 contains 17 residues. The CDR3 sequence: CASSLSLGQGANSPLHF. The CDR3 coding sequence is TGTGCCAGCAGTTTATCCCTAGGACAGGGCGCCAATTCACCCCTCCACTTT.